Shown below are 4 T cell receptor beta chains from a single sample sequenced in a study of technical replicates of blood from a handful of donors. The method was immunoSEQ multiplex PCR; TCRdb's version includes in-frame clones alone and lacks a portion of them. The table records some 74,000 clones, 92% of them present only once. Sequencing used T cells isolated from PBMCs. These receptors were collected from a human donor in good health.

DNA of the CDR3: TGTGCCAGCAGTTCGCAGGGGAAGGGGCCCCAGCATTTT. Translating gives CASSSQGKGPQHF. The J gene is TRBJ1-5, the V gene TRBV27; weak D call: TRBD1 (6 bases). The CDR3 consists of 13 residues. With 4 bases removed from V and 9 bases from J, the gap between germline ends came to 13 bases. CDR1 is MNHEY and CDR2 is SMNVEV in the germline V gene (reference sequence).

The rearrangement links TRBV7-9 to TRBJ2-7; weak D call: TRBD2 (5 bases). Germline lookup yields CDR1 SEHNR and CDR2 FQNEAQ (reference sequence). The V gene lost 5 bases and the J gene lost 4 bases, with 15 bases spanning the gap. The CDR3 extends over 14 amino acids. The CDR3 nucleotides are TGTGCCAGCAGCACCCCACTAGTTAGTTACGAGCAGTACTTC. This gives the protein CASSTPLVSYEQYF. Using reference TRBV7-9 and TRBJ2-7 for the parts outside the CDR3, the full variable domain is DTGVSQNPRHKITKRGQNVTFRCDPISEHNRLYWYRQTLGQGPEFLTYFQNEAQLEKSRLLSDRFSAERPKGSFSTLEIQRTEQGDSAMYLCASSTPLVSYEQYFGPGTRLTVT.

This clone was counted once. Germline and junction disagree at one end, which may indicate a read error. The chain links TRBV14 to TRBJ2-6; D ambiguous. Per the germline V gene, CDR1 is SGHDN and CDR2 is FVKESK. The CDR3 has 14 residues. CDR3 loop: CASSRASWANVLTF. The CDR3 region has the DNA TGTGCCAGCAGCCGGGCCTCTTGGGCCAACGTCCTGACTTTC.

This sequence joins TRBV5-1 and TRBJ1-2; the match to TRBD1 covers 9 bases. V trimming: 2 bases; J trimming: 6 bases; junction bases outside the gene matches: 11. This CDR3 has 16 amino acids. Germline CDR1 SGHRS, CDR2 YFSETQ. The CDR3: CASSFPGQGQGDGYTF. The CDR3 DNA follows: TGCGCCAGCAGCTTCCCCGGACAGGGGCAGGGGGATGGCTACACCTTC.